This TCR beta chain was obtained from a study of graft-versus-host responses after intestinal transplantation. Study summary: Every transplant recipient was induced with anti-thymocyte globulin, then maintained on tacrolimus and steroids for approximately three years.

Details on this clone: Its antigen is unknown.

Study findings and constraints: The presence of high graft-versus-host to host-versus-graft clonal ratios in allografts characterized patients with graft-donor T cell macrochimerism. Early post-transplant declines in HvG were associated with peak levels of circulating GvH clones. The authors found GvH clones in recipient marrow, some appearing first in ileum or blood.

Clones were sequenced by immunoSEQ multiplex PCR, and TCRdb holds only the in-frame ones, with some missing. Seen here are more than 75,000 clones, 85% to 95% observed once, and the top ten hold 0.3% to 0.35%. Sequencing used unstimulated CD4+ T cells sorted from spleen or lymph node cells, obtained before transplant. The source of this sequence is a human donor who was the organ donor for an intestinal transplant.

CDR3 protein: CASSPTVVEKNTQYF. The CDR3 bases are TGTGCCAGCTCACCAACGGTCGTTGAGAAAAATACGCAGTATTTT. This chain links TRBV18 with TRBJ2-3; no clear D gene. The CDR3 has 15 amino acids. Trimming pared 2 bases from V and 7 bases from J, leaving 16 bases between. The germline V gene encodes CDR1 KGHSH and CDR2 LQKENI.